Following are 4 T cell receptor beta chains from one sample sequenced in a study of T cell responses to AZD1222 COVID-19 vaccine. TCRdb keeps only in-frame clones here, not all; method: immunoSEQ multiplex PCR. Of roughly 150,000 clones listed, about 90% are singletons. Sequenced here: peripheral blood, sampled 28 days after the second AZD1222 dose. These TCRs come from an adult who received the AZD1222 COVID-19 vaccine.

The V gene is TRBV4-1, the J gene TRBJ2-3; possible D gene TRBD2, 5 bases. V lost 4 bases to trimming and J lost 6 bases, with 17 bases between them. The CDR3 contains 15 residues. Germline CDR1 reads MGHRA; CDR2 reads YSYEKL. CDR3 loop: CASSPGVAISDTQYF. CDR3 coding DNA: TGCGCCAGCAGCCCCGGGGTAGCAATATCGGATACGCAGTATTTT.

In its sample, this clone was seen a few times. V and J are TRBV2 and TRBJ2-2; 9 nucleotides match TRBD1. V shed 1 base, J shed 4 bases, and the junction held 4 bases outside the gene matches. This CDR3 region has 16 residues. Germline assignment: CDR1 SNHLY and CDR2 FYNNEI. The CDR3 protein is CASSEGRTGVTGELFF. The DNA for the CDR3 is TGTGCCAGCAGTGAAGGGAGGACAGGGGTCACCGGGGAGCTGTTTTTT.

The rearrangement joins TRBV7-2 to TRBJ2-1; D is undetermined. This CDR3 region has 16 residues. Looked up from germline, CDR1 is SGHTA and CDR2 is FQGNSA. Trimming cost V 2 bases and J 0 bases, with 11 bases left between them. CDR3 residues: CASSLWGLSSYNEQFF. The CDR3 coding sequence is TGTGCCAGCAGCTTATGGGGTTTGAGCTCCTACAATGAGCAGTTCTTC.

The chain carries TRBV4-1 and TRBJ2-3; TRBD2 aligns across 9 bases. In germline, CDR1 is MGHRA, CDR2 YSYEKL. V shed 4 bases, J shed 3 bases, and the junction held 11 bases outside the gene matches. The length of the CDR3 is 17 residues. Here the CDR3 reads CASSRWGVSGGTDTQYF. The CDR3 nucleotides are TGCGCCAGCAGCCGATGGGGAGTTAGCGGGGGAACAGATACGCAGTATTTT.